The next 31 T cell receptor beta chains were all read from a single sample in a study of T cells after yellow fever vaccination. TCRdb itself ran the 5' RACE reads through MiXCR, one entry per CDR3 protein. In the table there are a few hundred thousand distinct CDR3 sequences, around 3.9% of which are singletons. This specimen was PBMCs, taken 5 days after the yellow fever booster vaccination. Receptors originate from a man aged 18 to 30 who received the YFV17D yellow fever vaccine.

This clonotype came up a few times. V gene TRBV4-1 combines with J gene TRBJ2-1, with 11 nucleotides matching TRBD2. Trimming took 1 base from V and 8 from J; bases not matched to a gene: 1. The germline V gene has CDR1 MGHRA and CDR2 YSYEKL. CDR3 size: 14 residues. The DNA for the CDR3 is TGCGCCAGCAGCCAAGTGGGACTAGCGGATGAGCAGTTCTTC. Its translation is CASSQVGLADEQFF.

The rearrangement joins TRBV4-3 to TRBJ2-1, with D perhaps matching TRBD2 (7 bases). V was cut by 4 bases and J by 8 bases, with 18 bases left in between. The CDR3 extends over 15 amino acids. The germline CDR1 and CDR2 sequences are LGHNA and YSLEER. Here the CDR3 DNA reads TGCGCCAGCAGCCGGACTGGGGGGGGCCCTGATGAGCAGTTCTTC. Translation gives CASSRTGGGPDEQFF.

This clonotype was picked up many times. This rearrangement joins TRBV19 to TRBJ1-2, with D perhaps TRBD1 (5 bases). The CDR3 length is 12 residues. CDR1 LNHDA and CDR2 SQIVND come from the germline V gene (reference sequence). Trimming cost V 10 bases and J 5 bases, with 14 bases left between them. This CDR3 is CATGMGPYGYTF. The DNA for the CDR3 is TGTGCCACCGGAATGGGACCTTATGGCTACACCTTC.

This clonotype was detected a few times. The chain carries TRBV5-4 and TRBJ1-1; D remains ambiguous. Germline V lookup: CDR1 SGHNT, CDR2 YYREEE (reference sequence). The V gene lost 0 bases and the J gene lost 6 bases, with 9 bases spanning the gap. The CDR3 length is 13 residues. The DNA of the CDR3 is TGTGCCAGCAGCTTGGGTAGGGAGTCTGAAGCTTTCTTT. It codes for CASSLGRESEAFF.

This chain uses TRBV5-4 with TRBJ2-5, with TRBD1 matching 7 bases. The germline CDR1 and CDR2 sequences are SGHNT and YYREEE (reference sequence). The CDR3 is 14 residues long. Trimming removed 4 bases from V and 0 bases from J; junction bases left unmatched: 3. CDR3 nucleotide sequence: TGTGCCAGCAGCGTGACAGGGAACCAAGAGACCCAGTACTTC. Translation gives CASSVTGNQETQYF.

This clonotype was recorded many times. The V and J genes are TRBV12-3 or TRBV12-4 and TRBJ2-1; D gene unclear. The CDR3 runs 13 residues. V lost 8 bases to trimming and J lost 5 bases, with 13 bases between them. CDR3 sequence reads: CASQPRVHNEQFF. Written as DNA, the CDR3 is TGTGCCAGCCAACCTAGGGTCCACAATGAGCAGTTCTTC.

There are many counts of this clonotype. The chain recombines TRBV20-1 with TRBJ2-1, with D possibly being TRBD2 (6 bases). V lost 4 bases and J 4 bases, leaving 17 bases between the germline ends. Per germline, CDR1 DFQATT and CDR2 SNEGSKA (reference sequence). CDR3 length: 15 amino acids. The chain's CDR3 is CSAKGRAGTYNEQFF. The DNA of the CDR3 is TGCAGTGCTAAGGGTCGAGCGGGCACATACAATGAGCAGTTCTTC.

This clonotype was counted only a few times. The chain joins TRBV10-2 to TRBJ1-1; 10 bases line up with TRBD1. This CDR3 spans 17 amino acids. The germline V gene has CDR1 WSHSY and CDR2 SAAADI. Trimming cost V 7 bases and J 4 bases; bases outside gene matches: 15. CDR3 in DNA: TGCGCCAGCACCCCACCGAGACAGGGGGCTGAGGGCACTGAAGCTTTCTTT. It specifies CASTPPRQGAEGTEAFF.

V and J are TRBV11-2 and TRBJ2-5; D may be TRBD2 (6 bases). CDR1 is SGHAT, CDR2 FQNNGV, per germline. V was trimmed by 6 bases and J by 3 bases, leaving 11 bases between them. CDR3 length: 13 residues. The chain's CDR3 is CASRRGNEETQYF. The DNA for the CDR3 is TGTGCCAGCAGGCGGGGAAATGAAGAGACCCAGTACTTC.

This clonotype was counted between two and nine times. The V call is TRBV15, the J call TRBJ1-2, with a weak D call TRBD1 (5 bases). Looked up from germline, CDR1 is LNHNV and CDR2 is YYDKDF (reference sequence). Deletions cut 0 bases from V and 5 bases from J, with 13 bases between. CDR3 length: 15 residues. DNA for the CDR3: TGTGCCACCAGCAGAGATAGGGGACGGACTTATGGCTACACCTTC. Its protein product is CATSRDRGRTYGYTF.

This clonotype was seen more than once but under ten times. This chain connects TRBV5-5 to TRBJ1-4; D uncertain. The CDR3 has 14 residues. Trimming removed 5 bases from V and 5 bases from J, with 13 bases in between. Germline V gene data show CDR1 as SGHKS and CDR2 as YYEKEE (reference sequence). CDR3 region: CASRPGTGNEKLFF. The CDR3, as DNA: TGTGCCAGCAGGCCCGGAACGGGAAATGAAAAACTGTTTTTT.

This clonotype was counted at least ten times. The CDR3, as DNA: TGTGCCAGCAGCCACAGTGGCGGCCTTAACACTGAAGCTTTCTTT. Translating it yields CASSHSGGLNTEAFF. J is TRBJ1-1 and V is TRBV7-3; D remains unclear. Trimming pared 5 bases from V and 2 bases from J, leaving 15 bases between. This CDR3 has 15 residues. Per germline, CDR1 SGHTA and CDR2 FQGTGA.

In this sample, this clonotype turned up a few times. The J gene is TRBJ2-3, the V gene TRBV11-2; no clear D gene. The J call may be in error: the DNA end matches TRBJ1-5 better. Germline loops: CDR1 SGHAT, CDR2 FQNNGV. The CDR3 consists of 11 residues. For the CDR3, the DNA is TGTGCCAGCAGCTTAGGTTCGACACAGCATTTT. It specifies CASSLGSTQHF.

This CDR3 is CASSLALVYEQYV. In nucleotides, the CDR3 is TGTGCCAGCAGCTTAGCGCTCGTTTACGAGCAGTACGTC. V is TRBV7-2 and J is TRBJ2-7; no definite D call. Trimming removed 0 bases at V and 4 bases at J, with 7 bases between. From germline, CDR1 is SGHTA and CDR2 FQGNSA. The CDR3 consists of 13 residues.

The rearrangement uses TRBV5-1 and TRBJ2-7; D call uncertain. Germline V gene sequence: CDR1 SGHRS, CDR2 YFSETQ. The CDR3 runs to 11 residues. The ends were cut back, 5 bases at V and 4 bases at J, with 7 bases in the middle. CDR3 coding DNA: TGCGCCAGCAGGAGTTTGTACGAGCAGTACTTC. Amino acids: CASRSLYEQYF.

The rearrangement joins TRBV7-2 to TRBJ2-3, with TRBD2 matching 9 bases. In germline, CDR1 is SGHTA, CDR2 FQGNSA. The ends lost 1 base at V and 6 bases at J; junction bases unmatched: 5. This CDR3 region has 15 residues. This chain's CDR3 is CASSLVRAGGDTQYF. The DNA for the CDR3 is TGTGCCAGCAGCTTAGTTCGAGCGGGGGGCGATACGCAGTATTTT.

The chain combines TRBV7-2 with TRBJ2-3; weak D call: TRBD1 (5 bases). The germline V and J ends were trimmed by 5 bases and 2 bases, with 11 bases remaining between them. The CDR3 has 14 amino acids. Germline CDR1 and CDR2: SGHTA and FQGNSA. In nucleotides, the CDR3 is TGTGCCAGCAGCAGATGGGGCCCCACAGATACGCAGTATTTT. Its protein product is CASSRWGPTDTQYF.

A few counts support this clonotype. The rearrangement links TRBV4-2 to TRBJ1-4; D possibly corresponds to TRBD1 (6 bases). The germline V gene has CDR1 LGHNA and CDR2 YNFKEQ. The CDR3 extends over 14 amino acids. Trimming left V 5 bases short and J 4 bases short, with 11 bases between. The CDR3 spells CASSIGQLNEKLFF. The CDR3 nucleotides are TGTGCCAGCAGCATCGGACAGCTTAATGAAAAACTGTTTTTT.

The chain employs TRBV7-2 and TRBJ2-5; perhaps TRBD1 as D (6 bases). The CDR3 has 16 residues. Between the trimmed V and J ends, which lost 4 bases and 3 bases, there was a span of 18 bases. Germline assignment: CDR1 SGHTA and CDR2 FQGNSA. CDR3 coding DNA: TGTGCCAGCAGCTCCCCTCCGGGACAAAGGGAAGAGACCCAGTACTTC. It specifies CASSSPPGQREETQYF.

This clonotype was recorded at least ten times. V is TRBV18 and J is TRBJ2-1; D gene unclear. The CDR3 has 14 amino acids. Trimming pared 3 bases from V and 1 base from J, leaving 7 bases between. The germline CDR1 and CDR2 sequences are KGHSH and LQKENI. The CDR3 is CASSPERSYNEQFF. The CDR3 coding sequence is TGTGCCAGCTCACCCGAAAGATCCTACAATGAGCAGTTCTTC.

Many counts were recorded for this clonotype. Here the CDR3 reads CASSLQPPGGYTF. DNA for the CDR3: TGTGCCAGCAGTCTACAGCCCCCCGGCGGCTACACCTTC. The chain has TRBV6-5 and TRBJ1-2; no clear D. Germline CDR1 is MNHEY and CDR2 is SVGAGI. This CDR3 contains 13 residues. The V end lost 5 bases, the J end lost 8 bases, and 15 bases lay between the germline ends.

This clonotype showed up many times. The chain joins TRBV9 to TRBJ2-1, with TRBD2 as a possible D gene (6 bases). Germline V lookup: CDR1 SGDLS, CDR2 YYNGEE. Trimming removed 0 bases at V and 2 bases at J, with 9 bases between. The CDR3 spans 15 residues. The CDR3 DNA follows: TGTGCCAGCAGCGTAGTGGGACTCCCCTACAATGAGCAGTTCTTC. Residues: CASSVVGLPYNEQFF. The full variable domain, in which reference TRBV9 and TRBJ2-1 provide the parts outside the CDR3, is DSGVTQTPKHLITATGQRVTLRCSPRSGDLSVYWYQQSLDQGLQFLIQYYNGEERAKGNILERFSAQQFPDLHSELNLSSLELGDSALYFCASSVVGLPYNEQFFGPGTRLTVL.

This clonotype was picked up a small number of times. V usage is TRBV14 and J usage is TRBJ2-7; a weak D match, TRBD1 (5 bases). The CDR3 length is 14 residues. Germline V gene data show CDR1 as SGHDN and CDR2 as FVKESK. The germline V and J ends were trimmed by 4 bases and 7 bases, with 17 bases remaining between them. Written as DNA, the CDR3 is TGTGCCAGCAGCCGTAAAGGGGTCCCTTTGGAGCAGTACGTC. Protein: CASSRKGVPLEQYV.

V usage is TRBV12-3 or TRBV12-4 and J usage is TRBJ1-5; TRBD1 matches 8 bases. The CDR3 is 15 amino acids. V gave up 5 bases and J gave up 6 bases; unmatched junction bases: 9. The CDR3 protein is CASSPVQGAGQPQHF. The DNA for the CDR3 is TGTGCCAGCAGTCCAGTCCAGGGGGCGGGTCAGCCCCAGCATTTT.

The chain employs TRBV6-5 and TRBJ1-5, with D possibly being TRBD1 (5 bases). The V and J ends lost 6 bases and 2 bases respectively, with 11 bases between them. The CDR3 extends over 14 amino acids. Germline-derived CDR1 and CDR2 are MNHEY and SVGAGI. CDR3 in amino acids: CASSKGVRNQPQHF. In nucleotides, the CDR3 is TGTGCCAGCAGCAAAGGGGTACGCAATCAGCCCCAGCATTTT.

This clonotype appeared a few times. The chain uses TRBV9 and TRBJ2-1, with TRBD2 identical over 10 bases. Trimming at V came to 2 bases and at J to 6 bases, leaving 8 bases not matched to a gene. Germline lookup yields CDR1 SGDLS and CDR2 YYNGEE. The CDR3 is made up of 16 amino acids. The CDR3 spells CASSVPRSGGANEQFF. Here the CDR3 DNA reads TGTGCCAGCAGCGTCCCCAGGAGCGGGGGGGCCAATGAGCAGTTCTTC.

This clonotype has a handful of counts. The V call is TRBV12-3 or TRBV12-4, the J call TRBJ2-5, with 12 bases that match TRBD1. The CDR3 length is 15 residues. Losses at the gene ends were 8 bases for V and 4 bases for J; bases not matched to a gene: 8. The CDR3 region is CASLPGTGGIETQYF. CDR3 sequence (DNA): TGTGCCAGCCTCCCCGGGACAGGGGGCATAGAGACCCAGTACTTC.

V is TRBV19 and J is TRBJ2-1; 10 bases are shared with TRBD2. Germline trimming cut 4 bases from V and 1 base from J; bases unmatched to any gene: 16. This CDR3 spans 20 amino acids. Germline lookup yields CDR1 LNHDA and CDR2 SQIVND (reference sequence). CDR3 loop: CASSKRGGGLASISYNEQFF. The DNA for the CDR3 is TGTGCCAGTAGTAAACGGGGAGGGGGACTAGCGTCCATTTCCTACAATGAGCAGTTCTTC.

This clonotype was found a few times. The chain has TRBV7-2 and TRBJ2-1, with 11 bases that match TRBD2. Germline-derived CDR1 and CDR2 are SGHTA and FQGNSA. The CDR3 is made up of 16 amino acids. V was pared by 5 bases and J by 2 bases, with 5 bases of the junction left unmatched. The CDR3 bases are TGTGCCAGCAGCATCGGGACTAGCGGTCCCTACAATGAGCAGTTCTTC. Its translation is CASSIGTSGPYNEQFF.

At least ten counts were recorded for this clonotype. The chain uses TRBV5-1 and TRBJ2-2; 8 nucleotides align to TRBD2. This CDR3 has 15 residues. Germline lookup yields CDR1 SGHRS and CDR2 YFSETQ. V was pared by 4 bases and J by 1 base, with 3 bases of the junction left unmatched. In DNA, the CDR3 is TGCGCCAGCAGCGCAAGCGGGGGGAACACCGGGGAGCTGTTTTTT. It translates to CASSASGGNTGELFF.

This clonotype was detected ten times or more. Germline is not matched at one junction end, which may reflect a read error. The CDR3, as DNA: TGTGCCAGCAGCTTACCGAACACCGGGGAGCTGTTTTTT. It is translated as CASSLPNTGELFF. This sequence joins TRBV5-1 and TRBJ2-2; no clear D. Germline V gene data show CDR1 as SGHRS and CDR2 as YFSETQ. The CDR3 is 13 residues long.